This T cell receptor (beta chain) comes out of a study of cytomegalovirus exposure and HLA in healthy donors. Study details: Prior work identified roughly 120 million unique TCR beta sequences in roughly 190 million T cells. The Caucasian-associated ancestry cluster held around four fifths of 350 to 450 genotyped donors.

On this clone: Its antigen is still unknown.

The PCR made use of 60 Vbeta and 13 Jbeta primers. Clones were read by immunoSEQ multiplex PCR, and TCRdb kept only the in-frame ones, dropping some. The table shows approximately 110,000 clones, with 70% occurring only once. V lost 0 bases, J lost 5 bases, and 9 bases lay in between. The CDR3 spans 14 residues. The germline CDR1 and CDR2 sequences are SGHRS and YFSETQ. Study results and caveats: The study had only CMV serostatus as immune exposure information.

This clonotype originated in a man aged 35-49 years in good health and CMV-seropositive. The rearrangement links TRBV5-1 to TRBJ1-3; the D is unclear. Sequencing used PBMCs. CDR3 in amino acids: CASSLDDMRNTIYF. In nucleotides, the CDR3 is TGCGCCAGCAGCTTGGATGACATGCGAAACACCATATATTTT.